The next 9 T cell receptor beta chains were all read from a single sample in a study of blood T cells in healthy people across ages. A J-beta primer mix and a sample-barcoded 5' primer were used in a second PCR of about 7 to 12 cycles. MiXCR was run by TCRdb on the 5' RACE reads, yielding one entry per CDR3 protein. The data contain about 2 million distinct CDR3 sequences, about 50% of them seen just once; the ten biggest clones take up roughly 2.1%. Sequencing used blood. The receptors derive from a woman in her thirties or forties in good health.

V usage is TRBV6-1 and J usage is TRBJ2-7; D might be TRBD2 (5 bases). This CDR3 contains 15 residues. Trimming took 4 bases from V and 5 from J, leaving 18 bases between them. CDR1 MNHNS and CDR2 SASEGT come from the germline V gene. The CDR3 loop reads CASSGGLLAGHEQYF. CDR3 bases: TGTGCCAGCAGTGGAGGGCTTCTGGCAGGCCACGAGCAGTACTTC.

CDR3 nucleotide sequence: TGCAGCGTTGAGGTGTCGGGAGCTAGCAATCAGCCCCAGCATTTT. It translates to CSVEVSGASNQPQHF. J is TRBJ1-5 and V is TRBV29-1; D remains unclear. Germline CDR1 is SQVTM and CDR2 is ANQGSEA. The CDR3 contains 15 residues. Trimming removed 3 bases from V and 0 bases from J, with 12 bases in between.

The chain carries TRBV28 and TRBJ2-3, with D perhaps matching TRBD2 (7 bases). The CDR3 runs 17 residues. V was pared by 3 bases and J by 2 bases, with 18 bases between. CDR1 and CDR2 from the germline V gene are MDHEN and SYDVKM. CDR3 in DNA: TGTGCCAGCAGTTTCGGCCGACGCGGGGGCCACACAGATACGCAGTATTTT. Protein sequence: CASSFGRRGGHTDTQYF. The full variable domain, in which reference TRBV28 and TRBJ2-3 provide the parts outside the CDR3, is DVKVTQSSRYLVKRTGEKVFLECVQDMDHENMFWYRQDPGLGLRLIYFSYDVKMKEKGDIPEGYSVSREKKERFSLILESASTNQTSMYLCASSFGRRGGHTDTQYFGPGTRLTVL.

On this clonotype: An end of the junction differs from the germline gene, which may be a read error. The rearrangement uses TRBV9 and TRBJ2-1, with D uncertain. CDR3 length: 14 amino acids. Germline V lookup: CDR1 SGDLS, CDR2 YYNGEE. The CDR3 bases are TGTGCCAGCAGCGTAGCGGGCTCCTACAATGAGCCGTTCTTC. It codes for CASSVAGSYNEPFF.

J is TRBJ2-7 and V is TRBV27; unclear D gene. Per the germline V gene, CDR1 is MNHEY and CDR2 is SMNVEV (reference sequence). The CDR3 covers 15 residues. V lost 3 bases and J lost 0, with 12 bases in between. The CDR3 coding sequence is TGTGCCAGCAGTTTTTGGGGAACCTCCTCCTACGAGCAGTACTTC. It encodes CASSFWGTSSYEQYF.

This chain joins TRBV20-1 and TRBJ2-1; 11 bases line up with TRBD2. Unmatched junction bases numbered 6, after V lost 3 bases and J lost 5 bases. Germline V gene lookup returns CDR1 DFQATT and CDR2 SNEGSKA (reference sequence). The CDR3 sequence is 15 residues long. The CDR3 DNA is TGCAGTGCTAGTACTGTAGCGGGGGGGGACAATGAGCAGTTCTTC. Protein product: CSASTVAGGDNEQFF.

This chain connects TRBV29-1 to TRBJ2-1, with D perhaps matching TRBD2 (5 bases). Germline V gene data show CDR1 as SQVTM and CDR2 as ANQGSEA. The CDR3 has 13 residues. Trimming pared 6 bases from V and 9 bases from J, leaving 18 bases between. The CDR3, as DNA: TGCAGCGTCCTCACCGGGAATTCTGGTGAGCAGTTCTTC. Encoded protein: CSVLTGNSGEQFF.

The chain links TRBV28 to TRBJ2-1; 11 bases are a match to TRBD2. The CDR3 is made up of 16 amino acids. V shed 3 bases and J 6 bases; nucleotides not matched to a gene: 7. Per the germline V gene, CDR1 is MDHEN and CDR2 is SYDVKM. The CDR3 DNA sequence: TGTGCCAGCAGTTTGACACTAGCGGGGGACCTCAATGAGCAGTTCTTC. This gives the protein CASSLTLAGDLNEQFF.

A few counts support this clonotype. The chain employs TRBV29-1 and TRBJ1-2, with a possible D match to TRBD1 (5 bases). The V end was cut by 5 bases, the J end by 3 bases, with 10 bases between. Germline V gene sequence: CDR1 SQVTM, CDR2 ANQGSEA. This CDR3 spans 12 amino acids. The CDR3 region has the DNA TGCAGCGTTCGGGGCAGCGACTATGGCTACACCTTC. It encodes CSVRGSDYGYTF.